The TCR beta chain under discussion was sequenced for a study of graft-versus-host responses after intestinal transplantation. Study details: Grafts were multivisceral, liver-intestinal, or isolated intestinal.

The assay was immunoSEQ multiplex PCR, and TCRdb's table has in-frame clones only and misses some. The repertoire has 85,000 to 100,000 clones, roughly 83% of them found once; the top ten carry approximately 1.5%. The CDR3 has 13 amino acids. V shed 0 bases and J shed 1 base, with 3 bases lying between them. CDR1 and CDR2 from the germline V gene are KGHSH and LQKENI. The specimen was PBMCs, collected 255 days after intestinal transplant. The chain uses TRBV18 and TRBJ1-1, with D hard to call. This receptor was obtained from a human patient who received an intestinal transplant, so some T cells may come from the graft donor. The CDR3 here is CASSPPSNTEAFF. The DNA for the CDR3 is TGTGCCAGCTCACCACCGTCGAACACTGAAGCTTTCTTT. The complete variable domain, with remaining parts taken from reference TRBV18 and TRBJ1-1, reads NAGVMQNPRHLVRRRGQEARLRCSPMKGHSHVYWYRQLPEEGLKFMVYLQKENIIDESGMPKERFSAEFPKEGPSILRIQQVVRGDSAAYFCASSPPSNTEAFFGQGTRLTVV.